These 13 T cell receptor beta chains came from one sample sequenced in a study of breast tumors, draining lymph nodes, adjacent tissues. One entry per CDR3 protein, called by TCRdb with MiXCR from the multiplex PCR reads. The table lists 60,000 to 70,000 distinct CDR3 sequences, roughly 50% of them singletons, with around 19% in the top ten. The sample was breast tumor tissue. These receptor sequences come from a female donor with breast cancer. Some clones in this sample may be carry-over from other donors' samples.

The chain employs TRBV2 and TRBJ1-6; D is undetermined. Deletions cut 4 bases from V and 5 bases from J, with 9 bases between. Germline V lookup: CDR1 SNHLY, CDR2 FYNNEI. The CDR3 runs to 14 residues. This chain's CDR3 is CASSVGPHNSPLHF. The CDR3 DNA is TGTGCCAGCAGTGTGGGTCCCCATAATTCACCCCTCCACTTT.

This rearrangement joins TRBV7-3 to TRBJ2-3; TRBD2 aligns across 8 bases. The CDR3 is made up of 16 amino acids. Germline loops: CDR1 SGHTA, CDR2 FQGTGA. V shed 5 bases, J shed 2 bases, and the junction held 9 bases outside the gene matches. CDR3 bases: TGTGCCAGCAGCCTGGGGGCGGGAGGTTTCACAGATACGCAGTATTTT. It is translated as CASSLGAGGFTDTQYF.

This clonotype occurred once. Given a much more abundant clone one base away, this may be a read error. The V gene is TRBV6-1, the J gene TRBJ2-1; no reliable D call. CDR1 is MNHNS, CDR2 SASEGT, per germline. CDR3 length: 13 amino acids. The CDR3 nucleotides read TGTGCCAGCAGAAAAACCCCCAGTTATGAGCAGCTCTTC. It encodes CASRKTPSYEQLF.

The chain is built from TRBV28 and TRBJ2-6; D is perhaps TRBD1 (6 bases). Germline CDR1 and CDR2: MDHEN and SYDVKM. Trimming pared 2 bases from V and 0 bases from J, leaving 14 bases between. The CDR3 runs 18 residues. The CDR3 DNA sequence: TGTGCCAGCAGTTTAGGGGCAGGGGTTCACTCTGGGGCCAACGTCCTGACTTTC. It translates to CASSLGAGVHSGANVLTF.

This clonotype was counted at least ten times. V and J are TRBV9 and TRBJ2-1, with D perhaps matching TRBD2 (5 bases). Per germline, CDR1 SGDLS and CDR2 YYNGEE. V was clipped by 4 bases and J by 0 bases, with 14 bases between them. The CDR3 loop spans 16 amino acids. CDR3 nucleotide sequence: TGTGCCAGCAGCCCCGATTGGGAGAGCTCCTACAATGAGCAGTTCTTC. Its protein product is CASSPDWESSYNEQFF.

The chain combines TRBV6-5 with TRBJ1-2; D might be TRBD1 (5 bases). The V end lost 8 bases, the J end lost 4 bases, and 26 bases lay between the germline ends. The V gene's germline CDR1 is MNHEY and CDR2 SVGAGI. The length of the CDR3 is 17 residues. CDR3 DNA sequence: TGTGCCAGCCGCCCTATGGGACTCGGGGAGGCCGGCTATGGCTACACCTTC. Translated, it gives CASRPMGLGEAGYGYTF.

This clonotype was detected ten times or more. J is TRBJ2-7 and V is TRBV11-1; perhaps TRBD2 as D (5 bases). Germline V gene lookup returns CDR1 SGHAT and CDR2 FQDESV (reference sequence). CDR3 size: 15 residues. V lost 5 bases and J lost 0, with 14 bases in between. The CDR3 is CASSLYRGDSYEQYF. CDR3 in DNA: TGTGCCAGCAGCCTTTACCGGGGAGACTCCTACGAGCAGTACTTC. Full variable domain (outside the CDR3, taken from reference TRBV11-1 and TRBJ2-7): EAEVAQSPRYKITEKSQAVAFWCDPISGHATLYWYRQILGQGPELLVQFQDESVVDDSQLPKDRFSAERLKGVDSTLKIQPAELGDSAMYLCASSLYRGDSYEQYFGPGTRLTVT.

This clonotype was detected ten times or more. J is TRBJ2-1 and V is TRBV19, with D perhaps matching TRBD1 or TRBD2 (5 bases each). Germline assignment: CDR1 LNHDA and CDR2 SQIVND (reference sequence). This CDR3 contains 13 residues. The V gene lost 5 bases and the J gene lost 3 bases, with 8 bases spanning the gap. CDR3 region: CASSLGDYNEQFF. The DNA of the CDR3 is TGTGCCAGTAGTCTGGGGGACTACAATGAGCAGTTCTTC.

In its sample, this clonotype ranks as medium-sized. The chain joins TRBV7-8 to TRBJ2-1; D might be TRBD2 (5 bases). This CDR3 contains 15 residues. Looked up from germline, CDR1 is SGHVS and CDR2 is FQNEAQ. Trimming took off 5 bases at V and 10 bases at J, with 21 bases between the two ends. As DNA, the CDR3 is TGTGCCAGCAGCGGCGGGCTATCCGGCTTGTGGGAGCAGTTCTTC. Translated: CASSGGLSGLWEQFF.

The count of this clonotype is one. The genes are TRBV5-4 and TRBJ2-2, with 10 bases lining up with TRBD1. Germline CDR1 and CDR2: SGHNT and YYREEE (reference sequence). With V trimmed by 4 bases and J by 4 bases, 4 bases remained unmatched. The CDR3 totals 15 residues. CDR3: CASSERTGGTGELFF. The CDR3 bases are TGTGCCAGCAGCGAAAGGACAGGGGGCACCGGGGAGCTGTTTTTT.

DNA of the CDR3: TGCAGTGCCCCCCCCCTAGCTTCGGGCTCCAATGAGCAGTTCTTC. Amino acids: CSAPPLASGSNEQFF. J is TRBJ2-1 and V is TRBV20-1, with D tentatively TRBD2 (5 bases). CDR1 and CDR2 from the germline V gene are DFQATT and SNEGSKA (reference sequence). The V end lost 6 bases, the J end lost 6 bases, and 21 bases lay between the germline ends. The CDR3 extends over 15 amino acids.

In this sample, this clonotype turned up once. The chain links TRBV20-1 to TRBJ2-1, with TRBD2 matching 14 bases. J lost 6 bases, V lost 6 bases, and 1 base had no gene match. The CDR3 contains 13 residues. Germline V gives CDR1 DFQATT, CDR2 SNEGSKA (reference sequence). The CDR3 DNA reads as TGCAGTGCGACTAGCGGGAGGGCCAATGAGCAGTTCTTC. Amino acids: CSATSGRANEQFF.

This clonotype has ten or more counts. V gene TRBV7-6 combines with J gene TRBJ1-6; tentatively, D is TRBD1 (5 bases). The CDR3 loop spans 16 amino acids. Trimming took off 2 bases at V and 4 bases at J, with 12 bases between the two ends. Germline CDR1 reads SGHVS; CDR2 reads FNYEAQ. The CDR3 sequence is CASSLQGSGYNSPLHF. For the CDR3, the DNA is TGTGCCAGCAGCTTACAGGGTTCGGGTTATAATTCACCCCTCCACTTT.